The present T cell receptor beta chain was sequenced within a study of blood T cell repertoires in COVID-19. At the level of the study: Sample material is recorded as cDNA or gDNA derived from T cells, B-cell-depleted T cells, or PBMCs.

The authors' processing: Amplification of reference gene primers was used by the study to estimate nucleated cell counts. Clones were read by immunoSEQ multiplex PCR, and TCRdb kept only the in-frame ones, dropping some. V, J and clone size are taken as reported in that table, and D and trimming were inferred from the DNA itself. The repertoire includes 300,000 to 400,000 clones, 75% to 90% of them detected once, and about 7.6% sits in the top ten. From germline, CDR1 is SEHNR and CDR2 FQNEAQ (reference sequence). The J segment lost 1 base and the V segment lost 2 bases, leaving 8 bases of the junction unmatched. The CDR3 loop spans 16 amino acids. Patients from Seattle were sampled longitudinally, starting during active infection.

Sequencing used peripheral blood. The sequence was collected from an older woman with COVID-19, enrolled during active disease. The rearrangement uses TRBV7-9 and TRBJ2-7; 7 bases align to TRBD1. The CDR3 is CASSLYRVTGSYEQYF. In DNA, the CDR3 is TGTGCCAGCAGCTTATACAGAGTGACAGGGTCCTACGAGCAGTACTTC. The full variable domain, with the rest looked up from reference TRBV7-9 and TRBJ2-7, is DTGVSQNPRHKITKRGQNVTFRCDPISEHNRLYWYRQTLGQGPEFLTYFQNEAQLEKSRLLSDRFSAERPKGSFSTLEIQRTEQGDSAMYLCASSLYRVTGSYEQYFGPGTRLTVT.